Given below is one T cell receptor (beta chain) in context. Total RNA amounting to 500 ng was the source from which TCR beta cDNA was made with a constant-region primer. Generation of the TCR beta libraries relied on three nested multiplex PCR rounds using slightly modified ARM-PCR. It was with TRBV1-TRBV30 forward primers and a C-beta reverse primer that the first two PCR rounds were run, at approximately 9 cycles each. One entry per CDR3 protein results from TCRdb running MiXCR on the multiplex PCR reads. The data contain around 330,000 distinct CDR3 sequences, around 50% of them seen just once; the ten biggest clones take up over 15%. This sample is drawn from a study of tumor-infiltrating lymphocytes in primary liver carcinoma. Study overall: Surgical resection treated primary liver carcinoma in the patients.

Per the germline V gene, CDR1 is SGHRS and CDR2 is YFSETQ. Trimming left V 7 bases short and J 3 bases short, with 10 bases between. This CDR3 contains 12 residues. Blood RNA was derived from unsorted whole blood, and germline DNA was extracted too. The origin of this receptor is a woman younger than 45 with primary liver carcinoma and hepatitis B virus infection. Sequenced sample: peripheral blood. J is TRBJ1-2 and V is TRBV5-1; D is undetermined. The CDR3 region is CASSTRDYGYTF. For the CDR3, the DNA is TGCGCCAGCTCGACAAGGGACTATGGCTACACCTTC. Together with reference TRBV5-1 and TRBJ1-2, the CDR3 gives the full variable domain: KAGVTQTPRYLIKTRGQQVTLSCSPISGHRSVSWYQQTPGQGLQFLFEYFSETQRNKGNFPGRFSGRQFSNSRSEMNVSTLELGDSALYLCASSTRDYGYTFGSGTRLTVV.